This passage covers 29 T cell receptor beta chains from one sample sequenced in a study of cytomegalovirus exposure and HLA in healthy donors. The PCR used 60 Vbeta and 13 Jbeta primers. Data came from immunoSEQ multiplex PCR; TCRdb stores just in-frame clones and leaves some out. This sample has about 130,000 clones, with more than 60% found just once. Source material: PBMCs. The receptors originated from a woman aged 40 to 55 in good health and CMV-seropositive.

V usage is TRBV12-5 and J usage is TRBJ1-1; tentative D call: TRBD1 (5 bases). In germline, CDR1 is LGHNT, CDR2 FRNRAP. CDR3 length: 17 residues. The ends were cut back, 3 bases at V and 1 base at J, with 18 bases in the middle. DNA of the CDR3: TGTGCTAGTGGTTTCTATAAGCCTGGCGGGACGAACACTGAAGCTTTCTTT. This codes for CASGFYKPGGTNTEAFF.

This chain joins TRBV6-4 and TRBJ1-2; D is undetermined. Germline CDR1 MRHNA, CDR2 SNTAGT. V was trimmed by 5 bases and J by 8 bases, leaving 15 bases between them. The CDR3 contains 13 residues. The CDR3 region has the DNA TGTGCCAGCAGTAACGGTGGAGGGATCGGCTACACCTTC. This sequence encodes CASSNGGGIGYTF.

V usage is TRBV11-2 and J usage is TRBJ1-1, with a possible D match to TRBD1 (5 bases). With 0 bases removed from V and 6 bases from J, the gap between germline ends came to 11 bases. The CDR3 loop spans 14 amino acids. The germline gives CDR1 SGHAT, CDR2 FQNNGV. The CDR3 loop is CASSLDRVDAEAFF. CDR3 coding DNA: TGTGCCAGCAGCTTAGACAGGGTTGACGCTGAAGCTTTCTTT.

This clone was observed a single time. This rearrangement joins TRBV4-2 to TRBJ2-1; 7 positions match TRBD2. This CDR3 contains 16 residues. The V segment lost 0 bases and the J segment 2 bases; nucleotides outside the gene matches: 4. Germline-derived CDR1 and CDR2 are LGHNA and YNFKEQ. This chain's CDR3 is CASSQDAGATYNEQFF. CDR3 nucleotides: TGTGCCAGCAGCCAAGATGCGGGAGCGACCTACAATGAGCAGTTCTTC.

This rearrangement joins TRBV5-5 to TRBJ2-5; 16 bases line up with TRBD2. The length of the CDR3 is 16 residues. Germline loops: CDR1 SGHKS, CDR2 YYEKEE (reference sequence). J was trimmed by 5 bases and V by 4 bases; bases with no gene match: 5. CDR3 sequence reads: CASSGTSGGARETQYF. The CDR3 DNA reads as TGTGCCAGCAGCGGGACTAGCGGGGGGGCCCGGGAGACCCAGTACTTC.

The chain combines TRBV5-1 with TRBJ2-1; 7 bases map to TRBD2. V was clipped by 0 bases and J by 1 base; unmatched bases: 7. From germline, CDR1 is SGHRS and CDR2 YFSETQ. The CDR3 totals 17 residues. CDR3 in DNA: TGCGCCAGCAGCTTGGTTTTGGGCGGGAGTTCCTACAATGAGCAGTTCTTC. Amino acids: CASSLVLGGSSYNEQFF.

The chain employs TRBV4-1 and TRBJ2-5; D may be TRBD1 (5 bases). V lost 0 bases to trimming and J lost 1 base, with 9 bases between them. This CDR3 contains 15 residues. Germline CDR1 reads MGHRA; CDR2 reads YSYEKL. CDR3 DNA: TGCGCCAGCAGCCAAGATAGGGGCCCCCAAGAGACCCAGTACTTC. Its protein product is CASSQDRGPQETQYF.

The chain recombines TRBV5-6 with TRBJ2-7; 9 bases agree with TRBD1. V shed 7 bases, J shed 4 bases, and the junction held 12 bases outside the gene matches. In germline, CDR1 is SGHDT, CDR2 YYEEEE. There are 15 residues in the CDR3. The CDR3 DNA is TGTGCCAGCCAAAAAACCGGGACAGGGCATTACGAGCAGTACTTC. The encoded protein is CASQKTGTGHYEQYF.

The chain recombines TRBV7-6 with TRBJ2-7, with TRBD1 matching over 10 bases. J lost 6 bases, V lost 10 bases, and 12 bases had no gene match. The germline gives CDR1 SGHVS, CDR2 FNYEAQ. The CDR3 consists of 14 residues. The CDR3 protein is CATAPGTGDIEQYF. In nucleotides, the CDR3 is TGTGCCACCGCCCCCGGGACAGGGGATATCGAGCAGTACTTC.

The chain couples TRBV30 to TRBJ2-7, with 7 bases lining up with TRBD1. The CDR3 contains 12 residues. Losses at the gene ends were 4 bases for V and 4 bases for J; bases not matched to a gene: 4. Germline assignment: CDR1 GTSNPN and CDR2 SVGIG (reference sequence). The CDR3 region has the DNA TGTGCCTGGAACAGGGGATCGTACGAGCAGTACTTC. Translation: CAWNRGSYEQYF.

The chain is built from TRBV7-3 and TRBJ2-1, with a weak D call TRBD2 (5 bases). Germline lookup yields CDR1 SGHTA and CDR2 FQGTGA. The ends were cut back, 6 bases at V and 5 bases at J, with 8 bases in the middle. The length of the CDR3 is 12 residues. The chain's CDR3 is CASSERNNEQFF. CDR3 sequence (DNA): TGTGCCAGCAGTGAGCGGAACAATGAGCAGTTCTTC. Based on the CDR3 plus reference TRBV7-3 and TRBJ2-1, the full variable domain is GAGVSQTPSNKVTEKGKYVELRCDPISGHTALYWYRQSLGQGPEFLIYFQGTGAADDSGLPNDRFFAVRPEGSVSTLKIQRTERGDSAVYLCASSERNNEQFFGPGTRLTVL.

This sequence joins TRBV18 and TRBJ1-5; 7 nucleotides align to TRBD1. V lost 1 base, J lost 1 base, and 10 bases stayed unmatched. The CDR3 length is 18 residues. CDR1 is KGHSH, CDR2 LQKENI, per germline. As DNA, the CDR3 is TGTGCCAGCTCACCACTTAGGACAGGAGTCGGGAGCAATCAGCCCCAGCATTTT. Its protein product is CASSPLRTGVGSNQPQHF. Variable domain in full (rest from reference TRBV18 and TRBJ1-5): NAGVMQNPRHLVRRRGQEARLRCSPMKGHSHVYWYRQLPEEGLKFMVYLQKENIIDESGMPKERFSAEFPKEGPSILRIQQVVRGDSAAYFCASSPLRTGVGSNQPQHFGDGTRLSIL.

The V and J genes are TRBV19 and TRBJ1-2, with D possibly TRBD1 on 5 matching bases. V dropped 8 bases and J dropped 0 bases, with 10 bases sitting between them. CDR1 and CDR2 from the germline V gene are LNHDA and SQIVND (reference sequence). The CDR3 spans 13 residues. The CDR3 DNA sequence: TGTGCCAGTTTGAACAGGACTAACTATGGCTACACCTTC. This translates into CASLNRTNYGYTF. Using reference TRBV19 and TRBJ1-2 for the parts outside the CDR3, the full variable domain is DGGITQSPKYLFRKEGQNVTLSCEQNLNHDAMYWYRQDPGQGLRLIYYSQIVNDFQKGDIAEGYSVSREKKESFPLTVTSAQKNPTAFYLCASLNRTNYGYTFGSGTRLTVV.

The chain has TRBV7-2 and TRBJ1-2; no clear D. The CDR3 runs 14 residues. V was clipped by 2 bases and J by 2 bases, with 9 bases between them. Looked up from germline, CDR1 is SGHTA and CDR2 is FQGNSA. The CDR3 loop reads CASSLKSGNYGYTF. The CDR3 bases are TGTGCCAGCAGCTTAAAATCGGGAAACTATGGCTACACCTTC.

The chain recombines TRBV5-1 with TRBJ2-7; 8 nucleotides agree with TRBD1. CDR1 and CDR2 from the germline V gene are SGHRS and YFSETQ. Germline trimming cut 5 bases from V and 4 bases from J; bases unmatched to any gene: 5. This CDR3 contains 13 residues. Written as DNA, the CDR3 is TGCGCCAGCAGGGGGACAGGACTTTACGAGCAGTACTTC. Its translation is CASRGTGLYEQYF. Filled out from reference TRBV5-1 and TRBJ2-7, the complete variable domain reads KAGVTQTPRYLIKTRGQQVTLSCSPISGHRSVSWYQQTPGQGLQFLFEYFSETQRNKGNFPGRFSGRQFSNSRSEMNVSTLELGDSALYLCASRGTGLYEQYFGPGTRLTVT.

This chain joins TRBV28 and TRBJ1-2; D not resolved. Between the trimmed V and J ends, which lost 3 bases and 2 bases, there was a span of 13 bases. The CDR3 has 15 residues. Per germline, CDR1 MDHEN and CDR2 SYDVKM. The CDR3 here is CASSFQPTGNYGYTF. CDR3 bases: TGTGCCAGCAGTTTTCAACCCACGGGGAACTATGGCTACACCTTC.

The rearrangement joins TRBV25-1 to TRBJ1-1, with 7 bases lining up with TRBD1. The V gene's germline CDR1 is MGHDK and CDR2 SYGVNS. The CDR3 spans 15 residues. The trim removed 4 bases at V and 5 bases at J, leaving 10 bases unmatched. The CDR3 loop is CASSGRQGPWTEAFF. The CDR3 region has the DNA TGTGCCAGCAGTGGACGACAGGGTCCGTGGACTGAAGCTTTCTTT.

This chain links TRBV5-6 with TRBJ2-5, with 7 bases matching TRBD1. The CDR3 contains 15 residues. The germline V gene encodes CDR1 SGHDT and CDR2 YYEEEE. J was trimmed by 5 bases and V by 4 bases; bases with no gene match: 11. The CDR3 DNA follows: TGTGCCAGCAGCCTGCTAGGGGGCAGTTCGGAGACCCAGTACTTC. Translated, it gives CASSLLGGSSETQYF.

This clone was counted only a few times. This rearrangement joins TRBV29-1 to TRBJ2-5; D remains unclear. V was clipped by 0 bases and J by 5 bases, with 16 bases between them. Germline lookup yields CDR1 SQVTM and CDR2 ANQGSEA. The CDR3 loop spans 15 amino acids. DNA of the CDR3: TGCAGCGTTGAAGACCCGCGGTTGGCCTGGGAGACCCAGTACTTC. This codes for CSVEDPRLAWETQYF.

The rearrangement links TRBV7-2 to TRBJ2-5; the match to TRBD1 covers 10 bases. The ends lost 1 base at V and 7 bases at J; junction bases unmatched: 3. Germline CDR1 is SGHTA and CDR2 is FQGNSA. CDR3 size: 14 residues. CDR3 sequence: CASSLGGQGTTQYF. The CDR3 region has the DNA TGTGCCAGCAGCTTAGGGGGACAGGGGACGACCCAGTACTTC.

This clone showed up just once. The genes are TRBV6-6 and TRBJ2-7; possible D gene TRBD2, 5 bases. This CDR3 contains 14 residues. Germline CDR1 is MNHNY and CDR2 is SVGAGI (reference sequence). The germline V and J ends were trimmed by 0 bases and 2 bases, with 8 bases remaining between them. The CDR3 loop is CASSYSSGTYEQYF. CDR3 nucleotides: TGTGCCAGCAGTTACTCGTCCGGGACCTACGAGCAGTACTTC.

This sequence joins TRBV19 and TRBJ1-1, with D maybe TRBD1 (5 bases). Trimming removed 2 bases from V and 0 bases from J, with 7 bases in between. The CDR3 sequence is 14 residues long. Germline-derived CDR1 and CDR2 are LNHDA and SQIVND (reference sequence). CDR3 region: CASSIRQMNTEAFF. CDR3 nucleotides: TGTGCCAGTAGTATACGACAGATGAACACTGAAGCTTTCTTT.

V is TRBV9 and J is TRBJ2-2, with TRBD2 matching over 16 bases. Germline loops: CDR1 SGDLS, CDR2 YYNGEE. The CDR3 has 23 amino acids. The V and J ends lost 2 bases and 3 bases, in that order; junction bases with no gene match: 19. Here the CDR3 DNA reads TGTGCCAGCAGCGTCTCTATCTCCCAAACCGGGACTAGCGGGGGGGCCGACACCGGGGAGCTGTTTTTT. Translation gives CASSVSISQTGTSGGADTGELFF.

V gene TRBV5-1 combines with J gene TRBJ2-1; 7 positions agree with TRBD1. V lost 4 bases, J lost 8 bases, and 9 bases stayed unmatched. The CDR3 spans 14 residues. From germline, CDR1 is SGHRS and CDR2 YFSETQ. The DNA of the CDR3 is TGCGCCAGCAGCCCAGGGGGTTTAGGTCATGAGCAGTTCTTC. It codes for CASSPGGLGHEQFF.

The chain employs TRBV29-1 and TRBJ1-2; the D gene is possibly TRBD1 (6 bases). With 6 bases removed from V and 1 base from J, the gap between germline ends came to 12 bases. The CDR3 totals 13 residues. From germline, CDR1 is SQVTM and CDR2 ANQGSEA. For the CDR3, the DNA is TGCAGCGTACGGGACACCTATAACTATGGCTACACCTTC. It specifies CSVRDTYNYGYTF.

The chain is built from TRBV15 and TRBJ1-2, with 8 positions matching TRBD1. The V segment lost 3 bases and the J segment 2 bases; nucleotides outside the gene matches: 8. CDR1 is LNHNV, CDR2 YYDKDF, per germline (reference sequence). The CDR3 sequence is 16 residues long. CDR3 loop: CATSSLDRGRNYGYTF. CDR3 sequence (DNA): TGTGCCACCAGCAGCCTTGACAGGGGCCGGAACTATGGCTACACCTTC.

The chain joins TRBV4-3 to TRBJ2-5, with no clear D. The DNA end is a closer match to TRBJ2-7, so the J assignment may be wrong. The CDR3 spans 14 residues. CDR1 is LGHNA, CDR2 YSLEER, per germline. DNA of the CDR3: TGCGCCAGCAGCCAAGTGACGGCGGACTACGAGCAGTACTTC. It translates to CASSQVTADYEQYF.

J is TRBJ2-7 and V is TRBV11-2, with D possibly being TRBD2 (5 bases). There are 13 residues in the CDR3. V gave up 3 bases and J gave up 6 bases, with 12 bases separating them. The germline CDR1 and CDR2 sequences are SGHAT and FQNNGV. For the CDR3, the DNA is TGTGCCAGCAGCTTTATTTCGAGCGGCGAGCAGTACTTC. Protein: CASSFISSGEQYF.

This chain uses TRBV27 with TRBJ1-6; 8 nucleotides agree with TRBD1. Germline V gene sequence: CDR1 MNHEY, CDR2 SMNVEV (reference sequence). The J segment lost 14 bases and the V segment lost 2 bases, leaving 8 bases of the junction unmatched. CDR3 length equals 14 residues. CDR3 residues: CASSLGQGAVSLHF. CDR3 DNA sequence: TGTGCCAGCAGTTTAGGGCAGGGGGCCGTCTCCCTCCACTTT.